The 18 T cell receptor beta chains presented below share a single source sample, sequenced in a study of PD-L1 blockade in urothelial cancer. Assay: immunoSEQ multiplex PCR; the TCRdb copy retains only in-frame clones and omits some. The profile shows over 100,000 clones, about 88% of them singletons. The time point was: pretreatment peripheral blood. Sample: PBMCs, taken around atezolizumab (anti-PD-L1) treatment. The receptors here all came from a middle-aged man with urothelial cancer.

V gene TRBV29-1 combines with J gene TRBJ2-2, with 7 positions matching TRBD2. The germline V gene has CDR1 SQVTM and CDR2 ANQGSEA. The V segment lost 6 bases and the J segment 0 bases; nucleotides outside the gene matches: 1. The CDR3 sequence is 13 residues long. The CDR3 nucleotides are TGCAGCGTCGGACTAGCGAACACCGGGGAGCTGTTTTTT. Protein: CSVGLANTGELFF.

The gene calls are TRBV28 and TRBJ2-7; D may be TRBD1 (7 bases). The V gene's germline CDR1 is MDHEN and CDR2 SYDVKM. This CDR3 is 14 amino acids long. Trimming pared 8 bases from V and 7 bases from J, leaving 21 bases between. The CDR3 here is CASALGQRRGEQYF. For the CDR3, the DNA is TGTGCCAGCGCGCTGGGACAGAGGAGGGGGGAGCAGTACTTC.

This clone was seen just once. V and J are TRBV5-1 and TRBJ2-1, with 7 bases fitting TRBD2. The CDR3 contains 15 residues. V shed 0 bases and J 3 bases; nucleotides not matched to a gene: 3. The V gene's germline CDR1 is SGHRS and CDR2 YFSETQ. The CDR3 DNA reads TGCGCCAGCAGCTTGGGCGGGAGTGACTACAATGAGCAGTTCTTC. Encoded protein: CASSLGGSDYNEQFF.

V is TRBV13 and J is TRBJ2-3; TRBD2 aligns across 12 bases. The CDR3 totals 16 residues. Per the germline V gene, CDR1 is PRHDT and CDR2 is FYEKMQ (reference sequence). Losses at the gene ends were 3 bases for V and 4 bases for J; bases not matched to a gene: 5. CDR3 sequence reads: CASSFRLAGVADTQYF. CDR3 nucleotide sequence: TGTGCCAGCAGCTTTCGACTAGCGGGAGTGGCAGATACGCAGTATTTT.

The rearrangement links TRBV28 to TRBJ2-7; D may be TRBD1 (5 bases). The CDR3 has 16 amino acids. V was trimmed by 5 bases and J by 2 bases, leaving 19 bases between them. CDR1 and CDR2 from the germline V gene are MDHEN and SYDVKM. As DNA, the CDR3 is TGTGCCAGCAGTCCTACTTTGATGACAGAGCCCTACGAGCAGTACTTC. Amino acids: CASSPTLMTEPYEQYF.

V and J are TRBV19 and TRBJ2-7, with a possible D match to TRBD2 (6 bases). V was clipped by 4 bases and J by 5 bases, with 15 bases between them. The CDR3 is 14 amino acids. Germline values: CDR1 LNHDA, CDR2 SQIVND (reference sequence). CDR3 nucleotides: TGTGCCAGTAGTAGGGGACTGTATGCGGACGAGCAGTACTTC. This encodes CASSRGLYADEQYF. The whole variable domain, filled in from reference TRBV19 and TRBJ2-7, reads DGGITQSPKYLFRKEGQNVTLSCEQNLNHDAMYWYRQDPGQGLRLIYYSQIVNDFQKGDIAEGYSVSREKKESFPLTVTSAQKNPTAFYLCASSRGLYADEQYFGPGTRLTVT.

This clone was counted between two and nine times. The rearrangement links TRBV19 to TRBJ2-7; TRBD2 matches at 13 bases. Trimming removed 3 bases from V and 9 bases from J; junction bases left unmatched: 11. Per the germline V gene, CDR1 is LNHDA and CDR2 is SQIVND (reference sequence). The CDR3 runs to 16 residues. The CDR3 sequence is CASSMGLAGTLSGQYF. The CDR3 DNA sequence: TGTGCCAGTAGTATGGGACTAGCGGGAACTCTTTCCGGGCAGTACTTC.

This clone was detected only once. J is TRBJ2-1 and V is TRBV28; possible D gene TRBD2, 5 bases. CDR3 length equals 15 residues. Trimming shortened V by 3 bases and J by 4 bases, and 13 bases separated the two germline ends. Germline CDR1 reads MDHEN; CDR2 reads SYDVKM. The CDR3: CASSFIGRRYNEQFF. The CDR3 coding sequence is TGTGCCAGCAGTTTCATAGGCAGGAGGTACAATGAGCAGTTCTTC. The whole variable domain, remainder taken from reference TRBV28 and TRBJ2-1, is DVKVTQSSRYLVKRTGEKVFLECVQDMDHENMFWYRQDPGLGLRLIYFSYDVKMKEKGDIPEGYSVSREKKERFSLILESASTNQTSMYLCASSFIGRRYNEQFFGPGTRLTVL.

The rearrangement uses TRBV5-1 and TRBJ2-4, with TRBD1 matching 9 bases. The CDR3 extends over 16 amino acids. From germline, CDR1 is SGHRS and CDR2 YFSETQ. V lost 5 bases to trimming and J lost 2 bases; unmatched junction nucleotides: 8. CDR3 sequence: CASRDSGTGSKNIQYF. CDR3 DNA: TGCGCCAGCAGAGACTCCGGGACAGGGTCCAAAAACATTCAGTACTTC.

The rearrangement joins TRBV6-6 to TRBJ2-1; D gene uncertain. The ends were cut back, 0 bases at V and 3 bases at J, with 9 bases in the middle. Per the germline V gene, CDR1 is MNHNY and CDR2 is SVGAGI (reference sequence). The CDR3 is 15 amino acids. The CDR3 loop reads CASSYSRGNYNEQFF. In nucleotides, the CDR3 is TGTGCCAGCAGTTACTCCCGAGGAAACTACAATGAGCAGTTCTTC.

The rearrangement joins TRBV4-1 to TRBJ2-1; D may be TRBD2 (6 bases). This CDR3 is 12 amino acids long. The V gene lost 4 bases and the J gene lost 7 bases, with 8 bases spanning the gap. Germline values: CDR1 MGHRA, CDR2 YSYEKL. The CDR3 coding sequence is TGCGCCAGCAGCCCGGGGGAAAATGAGCAGTTCTTC. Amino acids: CASSPGENEQFF.

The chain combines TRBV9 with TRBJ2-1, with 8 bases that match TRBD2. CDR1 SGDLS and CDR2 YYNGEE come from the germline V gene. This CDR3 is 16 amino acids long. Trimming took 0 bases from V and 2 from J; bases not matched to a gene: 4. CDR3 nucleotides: TGTGCCAGCAGCGTAGTAACGGGAGGGCCCTACAATGAGCAGTTCTTC. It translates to CASSVVTGGPYNEQFF.

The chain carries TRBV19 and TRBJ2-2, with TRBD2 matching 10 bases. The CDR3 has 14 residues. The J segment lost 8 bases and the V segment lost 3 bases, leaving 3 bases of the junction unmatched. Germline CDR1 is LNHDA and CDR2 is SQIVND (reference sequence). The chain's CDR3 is CASSIGTSEGELFF. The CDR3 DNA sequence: TGTGCCAGTAGTATTGGGACTAGCGAAGGGGAGCTGTTTTTT.

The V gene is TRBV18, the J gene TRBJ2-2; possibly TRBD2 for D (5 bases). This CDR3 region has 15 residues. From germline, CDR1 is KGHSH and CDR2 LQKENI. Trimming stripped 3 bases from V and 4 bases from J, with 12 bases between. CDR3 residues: CASSPTRTATGELFF. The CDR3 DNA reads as TGTGCCAGCTCACCCACTAGGACGGCCACCGGGGAGCTGTTTTTT.

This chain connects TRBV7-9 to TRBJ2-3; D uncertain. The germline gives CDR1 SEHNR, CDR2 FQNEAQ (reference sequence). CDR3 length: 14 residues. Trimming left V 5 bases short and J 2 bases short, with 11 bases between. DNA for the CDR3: TGTGCCAGCAGCCTTACTTACCCCACAGATACGCAGTATTTT. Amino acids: CASSLTYPTDTQYF.

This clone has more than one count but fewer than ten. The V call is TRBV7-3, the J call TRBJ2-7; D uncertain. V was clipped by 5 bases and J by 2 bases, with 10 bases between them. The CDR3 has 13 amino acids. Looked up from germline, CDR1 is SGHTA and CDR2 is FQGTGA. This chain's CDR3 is CASSLGPPYEQYF. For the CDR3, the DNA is TGTGCCAGCAGCCTTGGGCCACCCTACGAGCAGTACTTC. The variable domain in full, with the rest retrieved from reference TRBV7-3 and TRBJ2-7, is GAGVSQTPSNKVTEKGKYVELRCDPISGHTALYWYRQSLGQGPEFLIYFQGTGAADDSGLPNDRFFAVRPEGSVSTLKIQRTERGDSAVYLCASSLGPPYEQYFGPGTRLTVT.

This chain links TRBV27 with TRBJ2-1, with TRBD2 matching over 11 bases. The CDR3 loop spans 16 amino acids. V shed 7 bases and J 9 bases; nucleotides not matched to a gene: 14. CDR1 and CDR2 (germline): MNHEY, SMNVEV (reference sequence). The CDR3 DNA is TGTGCCAGCAACGGACAGGGCGCACTAGCGGGAGTTGAGCAGTTCTTC. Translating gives CASNGQGALAGVEQFF.

DNA for the CDR3: TGTGCCAGCAGCTCCTCGGGGGTACCTTCCTACGAGCAGTACTTC. Translating it yields CASSSSGVPSYEQYF. The genes are TRBV11-2 and TRBJ2-7; D may be TRBD2 (6 bases). In germline, CDR1 is SGHAT, CDR2 FQNNGV. The CDR3 runs 15 residues. The ends were cut back, 4 bases at V and 1 base at J, with 14 bases in the middle. Variable domain in full (rest from reference TRBV11-2 and TRBJ2-7): EAGVAQSPRYKIIEKRQSVAFWCNPISGHATLYWYQQILGQGPKLLIQFQNNGVVDDSQLPKDRFSAERLKGVDSTLKIQPAKLEDSAVYLCASSSSGVPSYEQYFGPGTRLTVT.